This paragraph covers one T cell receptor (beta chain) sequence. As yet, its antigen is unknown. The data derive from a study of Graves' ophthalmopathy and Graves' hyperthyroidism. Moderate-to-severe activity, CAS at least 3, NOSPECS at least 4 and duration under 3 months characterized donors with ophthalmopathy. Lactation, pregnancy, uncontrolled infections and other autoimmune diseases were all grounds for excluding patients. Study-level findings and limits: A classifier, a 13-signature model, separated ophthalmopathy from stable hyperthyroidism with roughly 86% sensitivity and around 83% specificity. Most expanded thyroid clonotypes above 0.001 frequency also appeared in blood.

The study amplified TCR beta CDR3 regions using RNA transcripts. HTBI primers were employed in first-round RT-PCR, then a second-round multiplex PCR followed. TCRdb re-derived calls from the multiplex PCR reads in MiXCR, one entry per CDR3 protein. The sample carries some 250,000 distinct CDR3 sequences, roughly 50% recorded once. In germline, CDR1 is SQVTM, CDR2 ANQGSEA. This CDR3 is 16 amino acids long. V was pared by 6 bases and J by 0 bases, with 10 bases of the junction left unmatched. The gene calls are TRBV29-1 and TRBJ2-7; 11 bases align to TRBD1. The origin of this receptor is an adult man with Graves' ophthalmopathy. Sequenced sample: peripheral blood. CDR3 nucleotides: TGCAGCGTGCTCTCCCAGGGGACAGGGGGCTCCTACGAGCAGTACTTC. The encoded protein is CSVLSQGTGGSYEQYF.